These 11 T cell receptor beta chains were sequenced from one sample in a study of blood T cell repertoires in COVID-19. Assay used: immunoSEQ multiplex PCR; TCRdb lists only in-frame clones, some missing. The repertoire has roughly 50,000 clones, around nine tenths of them found once; the top ten carry roughly 13%. Sequencing input: peripheral blood. The receptor source for this set is an elderly man with acute or convalescent COVID-19.

V and J are TRBV28 and TRBJ1-3; D perhaps matches TRBD1 (6 bases). Germline values: CDR1 MDHEN, CDR2 SYDVKM. This CDR3 comprises 15 residues. Trimming stripped 6 bases from V and 3 bases from J, with 15 bases between. DNA of the CDR3: TGTGCCAGCAGCGACAGGAGAGTAAGTGGAAACACCATATATTTT. Translation: CASSDRRVSGNTIYF.

The CDR3 nucleotides are TGTGCCAGCAGTTTGGAGGGGACGAACACTGAAGCTTTCTTT. It specifies CASSLEGTNTEAFF. This chain joins TRBV6-5 and TRBJ1-1; tentatively, D is TRBD1 (5 bases). CDR1 and CDR2 from the germline V gene are MNHEY and SVGAGI. The length of the CDR3 is 14 residues. V lost 4 bases, J lost 1 base, and 10 bases lay in between.

The J gene is TRBJ1-4, the V gene TRBV5-1; TRBD1 matches at 7 bases. Germline loops: CDR1 SGHRS, CDR2 YFSETQ. CDR3 length: 15 residues. The J segment lost 7 bases and the V segment lost 4 bases, leaving 10 bases of the junction unmatched. The CDR3 reads CASSRTLAGGEKLFF. CDR3 nucleotides: TGCGCCAGCAGCCGCACTTTGGCAGGGGGTGAAAAACTGTTTTTT.

CDR3 sequence reads: CASSEGAGGLQETQYF. The CDR3 DNA follows: TGTGCCAGCAGTGAAGGGGCAGGGGGCCTCCAAGAGACCCAGTACTTC. The chain has TRBV2 and TRBJ2-5; 8 bases agree with TRBD1. The V segment lost 1 base and the J segment 1 base; nucleotides outside the gene matches: 5. This CDR3 has 16 residues. Germline values: CDR1 SNHLY, CDR2 FYNNEI.

The V call is TRBV28, the J call TRBJ1-5, with 10 bases lining up with TRBD1. This CDR3 comprises 16 residues. The germline gives CDR1 MDHEN, CDR2 SYDVKM. Losses at the gene ends were 6 bases for V and 4 bases for J; bases not matched to a gene: 9. The CDR3 protein is CASRPGQGTQNQPQHF. DNA for the CDR3: TGTGCCAGCAGGCCGGGACAGGGGACCCAGAATCAGCCCCAGCATTTT.

Here the CDR3 reads CASAETTNEKLFF. The CDR3 bases are TGTGCCAGCGCGGAGACAACTAATGAAAAACTGTTTTTT. The rearrangement uses TRBV2 and TRBJ1-4, with D unclear. Germline V lookup: CDR1 SNHLY, CDR2 FYNNEI. This CDR3 contains 13 residues. V gave up 8 bases and J gave up 0 bases, with 7 bases separating them.

V is TRBV5-4 and J is TRBJ1-4; D is perhaps TRBD1 (5 bases). Germline V gives CDR1 SGHNT, CDR2 YYREEE (reference sequence). The CDR3 length is 16 residues. V gave up 0 bases and J gave up 8 bases, with 17 bases separating them. The CDR3: CASSLGAGRVREKLFF. Written as DNA, the CDR3 is TGTGCCAGCAGCTTGGGGGCTGGCAGGGTCCGGGAAAAACTGTTTTTT.

V and J are TRBV5-1 and TRBJ2-3; perhaps TRBD1 as D (5 bases). With 4 bases removed from V and 5 bases from J, the gap between germline ends came to 20 bases. The V gene's germline CDR1 is SGHRS and CDR2 YFSETQ. The CDR3 covers 16 residues. Here the CDR3 DNA reads TGCGCCAGCAGCATGACAGCCGACTTATCACGAGATACGCAGTATTTT. This gives the protein CASSMTADLSRDTQYF.

The chain carries TRBV19 and TRBJ2-5; D is uncertain. Germline lookup yields CDR1 LNHDA and CDR2 SQIVND (reference sequence). The CDR3 covers 15 residues. V gave up 2 bases and J gave up 1 base, with 11 bases separating them. CDR3 DNA: TGTGCCAGTAGTATAAACCCAGGCAGCCAAGAGACCCAGTACTTC. Encoded protein: CASSINPGSQETQYF.

The chain employs TRBV29-1 and TRBJ2-7; D possibly corresponds to TRBD2 (7 bases). Germline V CDR1 and CDR2: SQVTM, ANQGSEA. There are 14 residues in the CDR3. The germline V and J ends were trimmed by 4 bases and 4 bases, with 17 bases remaining between them. Written as DNA, the CDR3 is TGCAGCGTTGCCCTTGGCGGGGGCCTTTACGAGCAGTACTTC. It encodes CSVALGGGLYEQYF.

The chain has TRBV4-2 and TRBJ1-1; 11 positions agree with TRBD1. V lost 2 bases and J lost 2; bases outside the gene matches: 10. CDR1 and CDR2 (germline): LGHNA, YNFKEQ. The CDR3 runs 18 residues. This chain's CDR3 is CASSQPGTGGLLNTEAFF. The CDR3 DNA reads as TGTGCCAGCAGCCAACCCGGGACAGGGGGGTTATTAAACACTGAAGCTTTCTTT.